This TCR beta chain was observed in a study of cytomegalovirus exposure and HLA in healthy donors. For the study at large: It was reported in a later analysis that the same platform had been used for the roughly 130 validation repertoires as for the approximately 670 first-cohort repertoires. Findings and caveats of the study: Three chains tied to CMV proved CMV antigen-specific in vitro. Generally TCR sequences proved uncommon, though certain public TCRs appeared in numerous donors.

Regarding this clone: Its antigen is currently unknown.

The method was immunoSEQ multiplex PCR; TCRdb's version includes in-frame clones alone and lacks a portion of them. The sample lists about 88,000 clones; 80% to 85% were seen once. J was trimmed by 2 bases and V by 4 bases; bases with no gene match: 3. Germline assignment: CDR1 SGHKS and CDR2 YYEKEE (reference sequence). The CDR3 sequence is 14 residues long. The genes are TRBV5-5 and TRBJ1-5; 7 bases are a match to TRBD1. The specimen was PBMCs. This TCR was recovered from a woman younger than 35 in good health and CMV-seropositive. CDR3 nucleotide sequence: TGTGCCAGCAGCAAAGGACAGGGCAATCAGCCCCAGCATTTT. It yields the protein CASSKGQGNQPQHF.